The next 18 T cell receptor beta chains were all read from a single sample in a study of regulatory T cells in long-lasting Graves disease. Indicated time point: newly diagnosed GD, antithyroid drugs for less than 3 months. PBMC-extracted RNA yielded the TCR library. iRepertoire HTBI primers and Arm-PCR of CDR3 regions built TCR beta libraries. TCRdb reanalysed the multiplex PCR reads using MiXCR and keeps one entry per CDR3 protein. In the table there are about 500,000 distinct CDR3 sequences, 15% to 20% of which are singletons. These data were likewise used in another study, on T cells in Graves' hyperthyroidism and ophthalmopathy.

The sample consisted of peripheral blood mononuclear cells (PBMCs), taken at new diagnosis, from a patient treated with antithyroid drugs. The receptors shown here come from a man aged 35-49 years with Graves disease.

With regard to this clonotype: Since a much larger clone is just one base distant, this may be a read error. The chain recombines TRBV2 with TRBJ1-5, with D unresolved. This CDR3 spans 16 amino acids. The germline CDR1 and CDR2 sequences are SNHLY and FYNNEI. CDR3 protein: CASPGQSNYSNRPQHF. The CDR3 DNA sequence: TGTGCCAGCCCCGGGCAGAGCAATTATAGCAATCGGCCCCAGCATTTT.

This clonotype was counted between two and nine times. This sequence joins TRBV20-1 and TRBJ2-1; 7 nucleotides line up with TRBD2. Losses at the gene ends were 0 bases for V and 4 bases for J; bases not matched to a gene: 12. The CDR3 sequence is 17 residues long. From germline, CDR1 is DFQATT and CDR2 SNEGSKA (reference sequence). The CDR3 DNA sequence: TGCAGTGCTAGAGAGACTATGAGCGGGAAGGGGTACAATGAGCAGTTCTTC. Its protein product is CSARETMSGKGYNEQFF.

The table lists this clonotype with many counts. The chain combines TRBV28 with TRBJ1-1, with D perhaps TRBD1 (6 bases). CDR3 length equals 14 residues. Germline loops: CDR1 MDHEN, CDR2 SYDVKM. V was shortened by 2 bases and J by 8 bases, with 15 bases between the two germline ends. Here the CDR3 reads CASSLLPGTSEAFF. DNA for the CDR3: TGTGCCAGCAGTTTACTCCCCGGGACATCCGAAGCTTTCTTT.

With regard to this clonotype: A read error may produce the germline difference seen at one junction end. V gene TRBV12-3 or TRBV12-4 combines with J gene TRBJ2-1, with TRBD2 matching over 7 bases. The CDR3 totals 15 residues. In DNA form, the CDR3 reads TGTGCCAGCAATTTAAACTCTAGCGGCCCCAATGAGCAGTTCTTC. As protein: CASNLNSSGPNEQFF.

This clonotype was found many times. The chain links TRBV28 to TRBJ2-1; TRBD2 matches 13 bases. From germline, CDR1 is MDHEN and CDR2 SYDVKM. This CDR3 has 14 amino acids. The trim removed 6 bases at V and 5 bases at J, leaving 1 base unmatched. The chain's CDR3 is CASRGLAGNNEQFF. DNA for the CDR3: TGTGCCAGCAGGGGACTAGCGGGGAACAATGAGCAGTTCTTC.

In this sample, this clonotype turned up a few times. The chain is built from TRBV3-1 and TRBJ2-1, with D unresolved. V was cut by 5 bases and J by 0 bases, with 17 bases left in between. The CDR3 runs to 17 residues. The germline V gene has CDR1 LGHDT and CDR2 YNNKEL (reference sequence). CDR3 sequence: CASSRTRSVSSYNEQFF. Here the CDR3 DNA reads TGTGCCAGCAGCAGGACGCGCAGCGTTAGCTCCTACAATGAGCAGTTCTTC.

The sample holds a few counts of this clonotype. CDR3 loop: CASRRLDTQYF. The DNA for the CDR3 is TGTGCCAGCAGGCGATTAGATACGCAGTATTTT. This sequence joins TRBV27 and TRBJ2-3; unclear D gene. The CDR3 has 11 amino acids. Germline lookup yields CDR1 MNHEY and CDR2 SMNVEV (reference sequence). V lost 6 bases and J 5 bases, leaving 6 bases between the germline ends.

This clonotype was seen a handful of times. The gene calls are TRBV3-1 and TRBJ2-7; 7 bases align to TRBD2. Germline values: CDR1 LGHDT, CDR2 YNNKEL (reference sequence). The CDR3 length is 15 residues. Unmatched junction bases numbered 13, after V lost 4 bases and J lost 7 bases. CDR3 in DNA: TGTGCCAGCAGCCTAACGGGAGCGGGAAGTGGAGAGCAGTACTTC. This gives the protein CASSLTGAGSGEQYF.

This clonotype was seen ten or more times. The chain combines TRBV7-9 with TRBJ2-1, with 10 bases lining up with TRBD2. CDR1 is SEHNR, CDR2 FQNEAQ, per germline (reference sequence). V shed 0 bases and J 4 bases; nucleotides not matched to a gene: 15. CDR3 length: 20 amino acids. The CDR3: CASSLAGLAGDKLGYNEQFF. In DNA, the CDR3 is TGTGCCAGCAGCTTAGCGGGGCTAGCGGGAGATAAACTGGGATACAATGAGCAGTTCTTC.

Points on this clonotype: This sequence is one base from a far larger clone and is likely a read error. The chain carries TRBV28 and TRBJ2-1, with 7 bases identical to TRBD1. The J call may be mistaken, given a closer DNA end match to TRBJ2-5. CDR3 length: 15 residues. Germline CDR1 reads MDHEN; CDR2 reads SYDVKM. For the CDR3, the DNA is TGTGACAGCAGTCCCCACACAGGGGTCCAAGAGACCCAGTACTTC. This codes for CDSSPHTGVQETQYF.

The chain recombines TRBV11-2 with TRBJ2-7; D perhaps matches TRBD2 (5 bases). Germline CDR1 and CDR2: SGHAT and FQNNGV. The CDR3 is 14 residues long. V dropped 5 bases and J dropped 3 bases, with 14 bases sitting between them. CDR3 sequence (DNA): TGTGCCAGCAGCCCCTGGACTGAAAACTACGAGCAGTACTTC. Residues: CASSPWTENYEQYF.

This clonotype was counted ten times or more. This CDR3 is CAIRETGGNGEQFF. CDR3 bases: TGTGCCATCAGGGAGACGGGCGGGAATGGTGAGCAGTTCTTC. The gene calls are TRBV10-3 and TRBJ2-1; a weak D match, TRBD2 (6 bases). The length of the CDR3 is 14 residues. V lost 6 bases, J lost 9 bases, and 18 bases lay in between. Germline values: CDR1 ENHRY, CDR2 SYGVKD.

Ten or more counts support this clonotype. The chain recombines TRBV20-1 with TRBJ2-1, with D perhaps TRBD2 (6 bases). V dropped 3 bases and J dropped 2 bases, with 17 bases sitting between them. Germline lookup yields CDR1 DFQATT and CDR2 SNEGSKA (reference sequence). The CDR3 extends over 16 amino acids. The CDR3 coding sequence is TGCAGTGCTAGTCTCCAGGCTAGCGCCACCTACAATGAGCAGTTCTTC. The encoded protein is CSASLQASATYNEQFF.

There are many counts of this clonotype. The chain uses TRBV5-1 and TRBJ2-3, with D perhaps matching TRBD1 (6 bases). With 3 bases removed from V and 5 bases from J, the gap between germline ends came to 19 bases. The CDR3 covers 16 residues. Germline assignment: CDR1 SGHRS and CDR2 YFSETQ. DNA of the CDR3: TGCGCCAGCAGCTGGGGCAGAGGGGGACCCGGAGATACGCAGTATTTT. This codes for CASSWGRGGPGDTQYF.

The V gene is TRBV20-1, the J gene TRBJ2-2, with 10 bases matching TRBD2. Trimming at V came to 3 bases and at J to 1 base, leaving 14 bases not matched to a gene. The CDR3 length is 19 residues. The germline CDR1 and CDR2 sequences are DFQATT and SNEGSKA (reference sequence). The CDR3 bases are TGCAGTGCTAGCAGGAGGAGCGGGAGGGCCCTTGGGAACACCGGGGAGCTGTTTTTT. Encoded protein: CSASRRSGRALGNTGELFF.

V usage is TRBV6-1 and J usage is TRBJ1-2; TRBD1 aligns across 8 bases. CDR1 and CDR2 (germline): MNHNS, SASEGT. This CDR3 is 15 amino acids long. The V gene end was trimmed by 3 bases and the J gene end by 2 bases; junction bases not matched to a gene: 5. The CDR3: CASSDHRGWNYGYTF. DNA of the CDR3: TGTGCCAGCAGTGACCACAGGGGGTGGAACTATGGCTACACCTTC.

Turning to this clonotype: This may stem from a read error, because a much larger clone lies one nucleotide away. The chain is built from TRBV30 and TRBJ2-1; 7 bases map to TRBD1. The germline V gene encodes CDR1 GTSNPN and CDR2 SVGIG (reference sequence). CDR3 length equals 14 residues. The V gene end was trimmed by 8 bases and the J gene end by 3 bases; junction bases not matched to a gene: 10. The CDR3 DNA sequence: TGTGCCGGAGCCCGGGCAGGGGGCTACAATGAGCAGTTCTTC. Translating gives CAGARAGGYNEQFF.

Concerning this clonotype: The missing conserved phenylalanine or tryptophan at the end of this CDR3 makes a read error likely. J is TRBJ2-7 and V is TRBV7-9; 7 bases agree with TRBD2. The CDR3 covers 15 residues. Germline values: CDR1 SEHNR, CDR2 FQNEAQ (reference sequence). Written as DNA, the CDR3 is TGCGCCAGCAGCCAATGGGCACGGGAGGAAGACGAGCAGTACCTC. It yields the protein CASSQWAREEDEQYL.